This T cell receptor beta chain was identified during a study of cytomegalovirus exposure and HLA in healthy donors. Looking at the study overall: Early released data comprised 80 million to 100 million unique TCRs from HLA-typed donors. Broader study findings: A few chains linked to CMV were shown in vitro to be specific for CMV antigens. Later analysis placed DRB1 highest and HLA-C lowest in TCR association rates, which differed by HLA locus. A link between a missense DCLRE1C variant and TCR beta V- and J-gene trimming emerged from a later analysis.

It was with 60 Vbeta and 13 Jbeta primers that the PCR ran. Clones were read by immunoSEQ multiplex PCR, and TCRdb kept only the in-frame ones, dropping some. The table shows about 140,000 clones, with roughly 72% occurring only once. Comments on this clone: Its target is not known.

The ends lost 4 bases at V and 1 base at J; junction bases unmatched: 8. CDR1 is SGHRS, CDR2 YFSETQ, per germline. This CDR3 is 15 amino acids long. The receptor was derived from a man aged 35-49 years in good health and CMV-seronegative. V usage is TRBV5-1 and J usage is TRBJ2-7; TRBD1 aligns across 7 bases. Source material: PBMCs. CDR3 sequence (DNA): TGCGCCAGCAGCCTGTTTGGGACAGCATCCTACGAGCAGTACTTC. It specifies CASSLFGTASYEQYF.